The 12 T cell receptor beta chains below were found in one sample sequenced in a study of blood T cell repertoires in COVID-19. Profiled with immunoSEQ multiplex PCR; TCRdb holds only in-frame clones, not every one. This sample has 150,000 to 200,000 clones, with over 70% found just once. Sequenced input: PBMCs or T cells enriched from blood (not recorded which). The receptor source for this set is a man in his sixties who had been exposed to COVID-19.

The chain has TRBV5-1 and TRBJ1-3; TRBD1 might be the D (6 bases). Germline CDR1 is SGHRS and CDR2 is YFSETQ. Trimming removed 7 bases from V and 0 bases from J, with 14 bases in between. This CDR3 comprises 15 residues. CDR3 region: CASGSDSSSGNTIYF. In DNA form, the CDR3 reads TGCGCCAGCGGATCGGACAGCTCCTCTGGAAACACCATATATTTT.

The genes are TRBV19 and TRBJ2-7; weak D call: TRBD2 (6 bases). The V end was cut by 9 bases, the J end by 2 bases, with 14 bases between. This CDR3 is built from 13 residues. Germline loops: CDR1 LNHDA, CDR2 SQIVND (reference sequence). As DNA, the CDR3 is TGTGCCAGGCGAGGCGGGGAGGCCTACGAGCAGTACTTC. Translation gives CARRGGEAYEQYF. Drawing the rest from reference TRBV19 and TRBJ2-7, the complete variable domain is DGGITQSPKYLFRKEGQNVTLSCEQNLNHDAMYWYRQDPGQGLRLIYYSQIVNDFQKGDIAEGYSVSREKKESFPLTVTSAQKNPTAFYLCARRGGEAYEQYFGPGTRLTVT.

The gene calls are TRBV19 and TRBJ1-5, with TRBD1 matching over 9 bases. Germline V gene data show CDR1 as LNHDA and CDR2 as SQIVND (reference sequence). CDR3 length: 15 amino acids. With 5 bases clipped from V and 3 bases from J, the junction kept 5 bases outside the gene matches. The CDR3 loop is CASSAQGAFNQPQHF. CDR3 bases: TGTGCCAGTAGTGCACAGGGGGCTTTCAATCAGCCCCAGCATTTT.

V usage is TRBV7-2 and J usage is TRBJ2-5; 7 bases align to TRBD2. Trimming took 2 bases from V and 5 from J; bases not matched to a gene: 8. Germline CDR1 is SGHTA and CDR2 is FQGNSA. The CDR3 contains 15 residues. DNA for the CDR3: TGTGCCAGCAGCTTACGGGAGGTTGTGGGGGAGACCCAGTACTTC. Translating it yields CASSLREVVGETQYF.

The chain joins TRBV5-1 to TRBJ2-7; TRBD2 matches 8 bases. Germline values: CDR1 SGHRS, CDR2 YFSETQ. The V gene end was trimmed by 7 bases and the J gene end by 9 bases; junction bases not matched to a gene: 15. CDR3 length: 14 amino acids. The chain's CDR3 is CASSGASGFPPQYF. CDR3 in DNA: TGCGCCAGCTCTGGGGCTAGCGGGTTCCCCCCGCAGTACTTC.

This chain uses TRBV10-2 with TRBJ2-7, with TRBD2 matching 16 bases. Germline CDR1 is WSHSY and CDR2 is SAAADI. The ends lost 6 bases at V and 0 bases at J; junction bases unmatched: 11. The CDR3 is made up of 19 amino acids. DNA for the CDR3: TGCGCCAGCAGAGCTACCGGGACTAGCGGGAGGGGCTTCTCCTACGAGCAGTACTTC. Translating gives CASRATGTSGRGFSYEQYF.

The chain recombines TRBV6-5 with TRBJ1-3; weak D call: TRBD1 (5 bases). The germline V gene encodes CDR1 MNHEY and CDR2 SVGAGI. This CDR3 is 10 amino acids long. Trimming stripped 8 bases from V and 13 bases from J, with 12 bases between. Written as DNA, the CDR3 is TGTGCCAGCTGGGGGGTTTTGATATATTTT. Translation: CASWGVLIYF.

The V call is TRBV27, the J call TRBJ2-3, with a weak D call TRBD2 (5 bases). The CDR3 runs 15 residues. Per the germline V gene, CDR1 is MNHEY and CDR2 is SMNVEV (reference sequence). Trimming pared 2 bases from V and 0 bases from J, leaving 9 bases between. The CDR3 spells CASSLAGTSTDTQYF. CDR3 DNA: TGTGCCAGCAGTTTAGCGGGTACTAGCACAGATACGCAGTATTTT.

CDR3 sequence: CASRGLAYNEQFF. CDR3 nucleotide sequence: TGTGCCAGCAGGGGACTAGCGTACAATGAGCAGTTCTTC. V usage is TRBV7-2 and J usage is TRBJ2-1; 10 bases are shared with TRBD2. Germline V CDR1 and CDR2: SGHTA, FQGNSA. V lost 6 bases to trimming and J lost 4 bases; unmatched junction nucleotides: 0. The CDR3 has 13 residues.

The rearrangement links TRBV2 to TRBJ2-7; D is possibly TRBD2 (7 bases). The CDR3 covers 15 residues. CDR1 is SNHLY, CDR2 FYNNEI, per germline. Trimming left V 6 bases short and J 3 bases short, with 18 bases between. In nucleotides, the CDR3 is TGTGCCAGCAGGGACAGACTAGCCTCCCTCTACGAGCAGTACTTC. Residues: CASRDRLASLYEQYF.

In its sample, this clone was seen a few times. This chain links TRBV2 with TRBJ2-1; D might be TRBD2 (6 bases). The V end lost 2 bases, the J end lost 8 bases, and 16 bases lay between the germline ends. The V gene's germline CDR1 is SNHLY and CDR2 FYNNEI. The CDR3 has 15 residues. The CDR3, as DNA: TGTGCCAGCAGTGAAATAGCCGGGGGTGTCGATGAGCAGTTCTTC. It yields the protein CASSEIAGGVDEQFF.

For this clone: At the DNA level, this CDR3 is encoded by other sequences in the same sample as well. The chain recombines TRBV19 with TRBJ1-1; D gene uncertain. Per germline, CDR1 LNHDA and CDR2 SQIVND (reference sequence). Trimming removed 3 bases from V and 3 bases from J, with 8 bases in between. The CDR3 runs 13 residues. The CDR3 protein is CASSIRRDTEAFF. The DNA of the CDR3 is TGTGCCAGTAGTATCCGGCGGGACACTGAAGCTTTCTTT.